Listed here is a single TCR beta chain. The assay was immunoSEQ multiplex PCR, and TCRdb's table has in-frame clones only and misses some. Of about 80,000 clones in the sample, 95% to 98% were seen once. The data belong to a study of technical replicates of blood from a handful of donors. Trimming stripped 5 bases from V and 5 bases from J, with 12 bases between. Germline lookup yields CDR1 SGHTA and CDR2 FQGNSA. This CDR3 is built from 13 residues. Material for sequencing was T cells isolated from PBMCs. This chain connects TRBV7-2 to TRBJ2-5; no definite D call. The receptor comes from a human donor in good health. Written as DNA, the CDR3 is TGTGCCAGCAGCCTGCGTTTTTGGGAGACCCAGTACTTC. Its translation: CASSLRFWETQYF.